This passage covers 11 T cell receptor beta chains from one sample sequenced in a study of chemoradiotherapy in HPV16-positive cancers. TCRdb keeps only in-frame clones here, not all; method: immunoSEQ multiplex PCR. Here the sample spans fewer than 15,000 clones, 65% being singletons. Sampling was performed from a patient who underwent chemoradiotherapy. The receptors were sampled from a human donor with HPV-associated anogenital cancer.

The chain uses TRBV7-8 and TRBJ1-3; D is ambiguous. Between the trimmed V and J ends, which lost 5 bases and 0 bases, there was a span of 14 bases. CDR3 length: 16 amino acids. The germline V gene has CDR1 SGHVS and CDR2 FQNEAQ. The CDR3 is CASSLSIATSGNTIYF. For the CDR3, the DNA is TGTGCCAGCAGCCTATCTATTGCTACCTCTGGAAACACCATATATTTT. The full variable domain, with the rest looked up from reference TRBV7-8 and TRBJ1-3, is GAGVSQSPRYKVAKRGQDVALRCDPISGHVSLFWYQQALGQGPEFLTYFQNEAQLDKSGLPSDRFFAERPEGSVSTLKIQRTQQEDSAVYLCASSLSIATSGNTIYFGEGSWLTVV.

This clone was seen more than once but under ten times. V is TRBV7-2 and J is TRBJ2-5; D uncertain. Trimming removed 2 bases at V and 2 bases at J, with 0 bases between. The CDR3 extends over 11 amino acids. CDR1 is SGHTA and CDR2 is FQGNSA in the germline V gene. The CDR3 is CASSLQETQYF. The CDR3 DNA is TGTGCCAGCAGCTTACAAGAGACCCAGTACTTC.

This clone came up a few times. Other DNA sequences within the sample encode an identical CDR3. In DNA, the CDR3 is TGTGCCAGCAGTGTGGACGGGAATCAGCCCCAGCATTTT. Its protein is CASSVDGNQPQHF. The genes are TRBV2 and TRBJ1-5; no clear D gene. The germline V gene encodes CDR1 SNHLY and CDR2 FYNNEI. The CDR3 sequence is 13 residues long. V was pared by 4 bases and J by 4 bases, with 8 bases between.

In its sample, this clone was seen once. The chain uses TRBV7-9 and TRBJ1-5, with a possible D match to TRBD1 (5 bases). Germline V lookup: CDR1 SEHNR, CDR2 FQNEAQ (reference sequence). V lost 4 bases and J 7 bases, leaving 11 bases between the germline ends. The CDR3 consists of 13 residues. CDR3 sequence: CASSWDGPQPQHF. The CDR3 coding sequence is TGTGCCAGCAGCTGGGACGGCCCCCAGCCCCAGCATTTT. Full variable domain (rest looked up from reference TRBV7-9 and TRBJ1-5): DTGVSQNPRHKITKRGQNVTFRCDPISEHNRLYWYRQTLGQGPEFLTYFQNEAQLEKSRLLSDRFSAERPKGSFSTLEIQRTEQGDSAMYLCASSWDGPQPQHFGDGTRLSIL.

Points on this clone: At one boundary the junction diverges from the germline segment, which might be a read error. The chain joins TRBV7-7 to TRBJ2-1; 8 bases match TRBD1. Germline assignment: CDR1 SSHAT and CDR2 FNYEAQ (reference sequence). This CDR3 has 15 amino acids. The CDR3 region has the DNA TGTGCTAGCAGCTTAGTGCCAGGGGGCAACAATGAGCAGTTCTTC. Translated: CASSLVPGGNNEQFF.

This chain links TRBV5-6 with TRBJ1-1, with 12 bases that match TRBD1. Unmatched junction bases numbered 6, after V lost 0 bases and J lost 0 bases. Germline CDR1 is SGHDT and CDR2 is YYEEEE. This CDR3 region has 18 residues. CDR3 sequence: CASSLGGGQGALNTEAFF. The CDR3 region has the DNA TGTGCCAGCAGCTTGGGAGGGGGACAGGGGGCCCTGAACACTGAAGCTTTCTTT.

The CDR3 bases are TGTGCCAGCAGCCAAGATACTAGCGGGGGCAATGAGCAGTTCTTC. Amino acids: CASSQDTSGGNEQFF. The chain uses TRBV4-2 and TRBJ2-1, with 11 bases that match TRBD2. CDR1 LGHNA and CDR2 YNFKEQ come from the germline V gene. V was clipped by 0 bases and J by 6 bases; unmatched bases: 1. The CDR3 has 15 amino acids.

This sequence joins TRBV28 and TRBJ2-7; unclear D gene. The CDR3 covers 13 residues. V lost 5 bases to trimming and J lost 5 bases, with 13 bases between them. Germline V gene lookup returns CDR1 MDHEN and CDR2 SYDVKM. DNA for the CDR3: TGTGCCAGCAGTCCCTATGCCAAGGACGAGCAGTACTTC. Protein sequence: CASSPYAKDEQYF.

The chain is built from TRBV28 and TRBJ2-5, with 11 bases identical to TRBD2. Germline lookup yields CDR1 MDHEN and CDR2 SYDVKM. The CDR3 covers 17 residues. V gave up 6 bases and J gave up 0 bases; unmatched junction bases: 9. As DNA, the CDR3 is TGTGCCAGCAGCCCTCTAGCGGGGGGCATGTACCAAGAGACCCAGTACTTC. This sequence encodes CASSPLAGGMYQETQYF.

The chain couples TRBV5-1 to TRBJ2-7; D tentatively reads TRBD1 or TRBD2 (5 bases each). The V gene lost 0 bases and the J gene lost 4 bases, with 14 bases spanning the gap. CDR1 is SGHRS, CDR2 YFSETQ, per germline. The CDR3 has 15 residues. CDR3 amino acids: CASSLVGDGRYEQYF. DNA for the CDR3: TGCGCCAGCAGCTTGGTGGGGGACGGCAGATACGAGCAGTACTTC.

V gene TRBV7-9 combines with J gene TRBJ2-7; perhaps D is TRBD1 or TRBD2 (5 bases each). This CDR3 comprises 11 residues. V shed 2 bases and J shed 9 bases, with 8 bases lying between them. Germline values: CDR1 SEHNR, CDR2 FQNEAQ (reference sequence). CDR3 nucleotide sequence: TGTGCCAGCAGCTTAAGAGGGGCGCAGTACTTC. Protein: CASSLRGAQYF.